One sample yielded the 27 T cell receptor beta chains listed below, sequenced in a study of T cell repertoires in cytomegalovirus infection. Via MiXCR, TCRdb re-called the reads, giving one row per CDR3 protein. The profile covers approximately 320,000 distinct CDR3 sequences, with 8% to 9.5% appearing a single time and roughly 4% taken by the ten largest. Source material: PBMCs. Every receptor here comes from a human donor in good health (CMV status not recorded). Some clones in this sample may be carry-over from other donors' samples.

At least ten counts were recorded for this clonotype. Here the CDR3 DNA reads TGTGCCAGCAGTTCGGACTTTAGCACAGATACGCAGTATTTT. This translates into CASSSDFSTDTQYF. The chain joins TRBV6-8 to TRBJ2-3; maybe TRBD2 (5 bases). Germline V lookup: CDR1 MNHGY, CDR2 SAAAGT. The V and J ends lost 4 bases and 0 bases respectively, with 8 bases between them. CDR3 length: 14 residues.

This clonotype has a handful of counts. The chain couples TRBV18 to TRBJ2-1; D perhaps matches TRBD1 (5 bases). Trimming pared 2 bases from V and 8 bases from J, leaving 13 bases between. The CDR3 length is 14 residues. Looked up from germline, CDR1 is KGHSH and CDR2 is LQKENI. The CDR3 DNA is TGTGCCAGCTCACCAATCGGCAGGGTACATGAGCAGTTCTTC. Its protein product is CASSPIGRVHEQFF. The variable domain in full, with the rest retrieved from reference TRBV18 and TRBJ2-1, is NAGVMQNPRHLVRRRGQEARLRCSPMKGHSHVYWYRQLPEEGLKFMVYLQKENIIDESGMPKERFSAEFPKEGPSILRIQQVVRGDSAAYFCASSPIGRVHEQFFGPGTRLTVL.

The gene calls are TRBV6-1 and TRBJ2-3; perhaps TRBD2 as D (6 bases). V gave up 8 bases and J gave up 2 bases, with 14 bases separating them. Germline V gene lookup returns CDR1 MNHNS and CDR2 SASEGT. CDR3 length: 14 residues. The chain's CDR3 is CASADRDSTDTQYF. CDR3 coding DNA: TGTGCCAGCGCCGACCGGGACTCCACAGATACGCAGTATTTT.

V usage is TRBV2 and J usage is TRBJ2-1; no reliable D call. The germline V gene has CDR1 SNHLY and CDR2 FYNNEI. Trimming removed 0 bases from V and 4 bases from J, with 10 bases in between. The CDR3 spans 15 residues. In DNA form, the CDR3 reads TGTGCCAGCAGTGAAGCCGAAGCTCTGTACAATGAGCAGTTCTTC. Residues: CASSEAEALYNEQFF. Full variable domain (outside the CDR3, taken from reference TRBV2 and TRBJ2-1): EPEVTQTPSHQVTQMGQEVILRCVPISNHLYFYWYRQILGQKVEFLVSFYNNEISEKSEIFDDQFSVERPDGSNFTLKIRSTKLEDSAMYFCASSEAEALYNEQFFGPGTRLTVL.

This clonotype was seen ten or more times. The CDR3, as DNA: TGTGCCAGCAGCACCGGCGGCTCTTCCTCTGGGGCCAACGTCCTGACTTTC. Residues: CASSTGGSSSGANVLTF. The V call is TRBV11-3, the J call TRBJ2-6; D gene unclear. Deletions cut 5 bases from V and 0 bases from J, with 14 bases between. The CDR3 covers 17 residues. Germline assignment: CDR1 SGHNT and CDR2 YENEEA.

This clonotype appeared many times. The genes are TRBV6-5 and TRBJ2-7, with D perhaps matching TRBD1 (6 bases). CDR3 length: 14 residues. Germline lookup yields CDR1 MNHEY and CDR2 SVGAGI. The V end lost 6 bases, the J end lost 6 bases, and 18 bases lay between the germline ends. Here the CDR3 DNA reads TGTGCCAGCAGACAACCTTCCACAGGGATCGAGCAGTACTTC. Translation: CASRQPSTGIEQYF.

Concerning this clonotype: A read error may produce the germline difference seen at one junction end. The rearrangement joins TRBV4-1 to TRBJ2-1; TRBD2 matches 10 bases. Germline CDR1 MGHRA, CDR2 YSYEKL. CDR3 length: 17 amino acids. The CDR3 here is CASRGEGAGGIYNEQFF. Written as DNA, the CDR3 is TGTGCCAGCAGGGGCGAGGGAGCGGGAGGGATATACAATGAGCAGTTCTTC.

The V gene is TRBV12-3 or TRBV12-4, the J gene TRBJ2-5, with D unresolved. The CDR3 length is 14 residues. The V end was cut by 6 bases, the J end by 3 bases, with 14 bases between. The CDR3 nucleotides are TGTGCCAGCAGCCGACCCCCTAGTAAAGAGACCCAGTACTTC. This gives the protein CASSRPPSKETQYF.

This clonotype showed up just a few times. CDR3 loop: CASSYSNEAFF. The CDR3 DNA reads as TGTGCCAGCAGTTACAGCAATGAAGCTTTCTTT. V is TRBV2 and J is TRBJ1-1; no definite D call. Trimming removed 5 bases from V and 7 bases from J, with 8 bases in between. The length of the CDR3 is 11 residues. The germline V gene encodes CDR1 SNHLY and CDR2 FYNNEI.

This clonotype was detected only a few times. This chain uses TRBV11-3 with TRBJ2-7, with D tentatively TRBD1 (6 bases). Germline assignment: CDR1 SGHNT and CDR2 YENEEA. The V gene lost 1 base and the J gene lost 0 bases, with 10 bases spanning the gap. CDR3 length: 15 amino acids. The DNA for the CDR3 is TGTGCCAGCAGCTTAGGCAGGGGACCCTCCTACGAGCAGTACTTC. Its translation is CASSLGRGPSYEQYF.

This clonotype has at least ten counts. The chain carries TRBV20-1 and TRBJ2-3, with 13 bases lining up with TRBD2. After removal of 3 bases from V and 2 bases from J, the junction contained 8 bases not matched to a gene. This CDR3 contains 17 residues. Per germline, CDR1 DFQATT and CDR2 SNEGSKA (reference sequence). This chain's CDR3 is CSARTSGGRLDTDTQYF. DNA of the CDR3: TGCAGTGCTAGGACTAGCGGGGGGCGCTTGGACACAGATACGCAGTATTTT.

This clonotype was observed many times. The V gene is TRBV7-2, the J gene TRBJ2-3; possibly TRBD2 for D (5 bases). V dropped 3 bases and J dropped 2 bases, with 12 bases sitting between them. The CDR3 is 15 amino acids. In germline, CDR1 is SGHTA, CDR2 FQGNSA. This CDR3 is CASSFSSGYTDTQYF. Here the CDR3 DNA reads TGTGCCAGCAGCTTCAGTTCGGGATACACAGATACGCAGTATTTT.

J is TRBJ1-5 and V is TRBV11-1; D is unclear. The CDR3 runs to 13 residues. Germline V gene lookup returns CDR1 SGHAT and CDR2 FQDESV (reference sequence). Trimming shortened V by 2 bases and J by 6 bases, and 8 bases separated the two germline ends. CDR3 residues: CASSLNALQPQHF. The CDR3 nucleotides read TGTGCCAGCAGCTTAAACGCGCTTCAGCCCCAGCATTTT.

This clonotype occurred many times. V and J are TRBV7-2 and TRBJ2-5; weak D call: TRBD2 (6 bases). The V and J ends lost 1 base and 9 bases respectively, with 12 bases between them. Germline assignment: CDR1 SGHTA and CDR2 FQGNSA. The CDR3 loop spans 13 amino acids. CDR3: CASSLDPGGAQYF. The CDR3 region has the DNA TGTGCCAGCAGCTTAGACCCAGGCGGGGCCCAGTACTTC.

This clonotype was counted ten times or more. The chain is built from TRBV7-2 and TRBJ1-3; 7 nucleotides match TRBD1. Germline CDR1 and CDR2: SGHTA and FQGNSA. The CDR3 has 17 amino acids. Trimming took 5 bases from V and 0 from J; bases not matched to a gene: 10. The CDR3 protein is CASSRQGGFSSGNTIYF. As DNA, the CDR3 is TGTGCCAGCAGCCGACAGGGAGGGTTCTCCTCTGGAAACACCATATATTTT.

The rearrangement joins TRBV25-1 to TRBJ2-3; D is perhaps TRBD1 (7 bases). Trimming left V 8 bases short and J 4 bases short, with 10 bases between. The CDR3 extends over 12 amino acids. Germline CDR1 and CDR2: MGHDK and SYGVNS. CDR3 sequence: CASRGTADTQYF. In DNA, the CDR3 is TGTGCCAGCCGCGGGACAGCAGATACGCAGTATTTT.

The chain is built from TRBV2 and TRBJ2-7, with TRBD1 matching 11 bases. V lost 7 bases and J lost 7; bases outside the gene matches: 6. Germline V gene sequence: CDR1 SNHLY, CDR2 FYNNEI. The CDR3 is made up of 13 amino acids. The DNA of the CDR3 is TGTGCCAGCATTGAGGACAGGGGGCGAGAGCAGTACTTC. Amino acid sequence: CASIEDRGREQYF.

This clonotype was seen only a few times. The J gene is TRBJ1-3, the V gene TRBV12-3 or TRBV12-4; D is unresolved. V lost 8 bases, J lost 5 bases, and 13 bases lay in between. This CDR3 has 13 amino acids. The chain's CDR3 is CASLPKGRNTIYF. Written as DNA, the CDR3 is TGTGCCAGCCTGCCAAAAGGGAGAAACACCATATATTTT.

This clonotype has at least ten counts. The genes are TRBV4-2 and TRBJ2-7; TRBD1 agrees at 8 bases. V lost 4 bases and J lost 6; bases outside the gene matches: 5. Germline CDR1 and CDR2: LGHNA and YNFKEQ. This CDR3 is built from 13 residues. The chain's CDR3 is CASSPGGRREQYF. CDR3 coding DNA: TGTGCCAGCAGCCCAGGGGGCCGGCGCGAGCAGTACTTC.

This clonotype was detected only a few times. This rearrangement joins TRBV6-8 to TRBJ1-6; 8 bases match TRBD1. V gave up 7 bases and J gave up 13 bases; unmatched junction bases: 6. Per germline, CDR1 MNHGY and CDR2 SAAAGT. The length of the CDR3 is 12 residues. This chain's CDR3 is CASNRQGLPLHF. The DNA for the CDR3 is TGTGCCAGCAACCGACAGGGGCTCCCCCTCCACTTT.

The J gene is TRBJ2-7, the V gene TRBV20-1; 10 positions agree with TRBD2. V dropped 3 bases and J dropped 3; count of bases not matched to a gene: 2. Germline V gene lookup returns CDR1 DFQATT and CDR2 SNEGSKA (reference sequence). The CDR3 spans 13 residues. The CDR3, as DNA: TGCAGTGCTAGCACTAGCGGGAACTACGAGCAGTACTTC. Its translation: CSASTSGNYEQYF.

This clonotype was observed a few times. The rearrangement links TRBV6-6 to TRBJ1-6; 7 nucleotides line up with TRBD1. The J segment lost 3 bases and the V segment lost 6 bases, leaving 8 bases of the junction unmatched. CDR3 length equals 16 residues. In germline, CDR1 is MNHNY, CDR2 SVGAGI (reference sequence). For the CDR3, the DNA is TGTGCCAGCAGCCCCAGACAGGGAAACTATAATTCACCCCTCCACTTT. Encoded protein: CASSPRQGNYNSPLHF.

Details on this clonotype: Likely a read error: the CDR3 ends without its conserved phenylalanine or tryptophan. The chain joins TRBV19 to TRBJ1-1; no clear D gene. The V end lost 6 bases, the J end lost 1 base, and 9 bases lay between the germline ends. The germline V gene encodes CDR1 LNHDA and CDR2 SQIVND (reference sequence). CDR3 length equals 13 residues. The CDR3, as DNA: TGTGCCAGTAGGCTAGGCGGGAACACTGAAGCTTTCTTA. Translating it yields CASRLGGNTEAFL.

In its sample, this clonotype was seen many times. The rearrangement links TRBV7-2 to TRBJ1-4, with TRBD1 matching over 8 bases. The trim removed 8 bases at V and 5 bases at J, leaving 4 bases unmatched. Germline CDR1 reads SGHTA; CDR2 reads FQGNSA. This CDR3 is 13 amino acids long. CDR3 sequence (DNA): TGTGCCAGCTCAGGGGGCCTCAATGAAAAACTGTTTTTT. This sequence encodes CASSGGLNEKLFF.

This chain links TRBV4-1 with TRBJ1-3; D uncertain. Trimming took off 1 base at V and 0 bases at J, with 7 bases between the two ends. CDR1 MGHRA and CDR2 YSYEKL come from the germline V gene. The CDR3 totals 15 residues. CDR3 in amino acids: CASSQVPDSGNTIYF. The CDR3 DNA is TGCGCCAGCAGCCAAGTTCCCGACTCTGGAAACACCATATATTTT.

At least ten counts were recorded for this clonotype. V usage is TRBV12-3 or TRBV12-4 and J usage is TRBJ2-7; D is unclear. This CDR3 region has 13 residues. V dropped 2 bases and J dropped 2 bases, with 7 bases sitting between them. As DNA, the CDR3 is TGTGCCAGCAGTTTAAACAGCCCCTACGAGCAGTACTTC. Its translation is CASSLNSPYEQYF.

This clonotype has a handful of counts. The chain employs TRBV27 and TRBJ2-5; D is possibly TRBD1 or TRBD2 (5 bases each). The CDR3 is 14 amino acids. Germline assignment: CDR1 MNHEY and CDR2 SMNVEV (reference sequence). Trimming stripped 2 bases from V and 0 bases from J, with 7 bases between. CDR3 amino acids: CASSLEGYQETQYF. The CDR3 bases are TGTGCCAGCAGTTTAGAGGGGTACCAAGAGACCCAGTACTTC.